One sample yielded the 25 T cell receptor beta chains listed below, sequenced in a study of siplizumab effects on memory and regulatory T cells (dated by TCRdb to the late 2010s). The method was the immunoSEQ multiplex PCR assay. TCRdb's version of the immuneACCESS table is confined to in-frame rearrangements and falls short of the full clone set. An unresolved V gene accounts for under half of the shortfall where checked; the remainder is of unknown origin. The sample contains under 110,000 clones, about 93% of them found a single time. More than 10% of the sample lies in the top ten. The sample was non-Treg CD4+ T cells sorted from blood. According to the study, the label for this sample's cell subset or site signals: FACS-sorted unstimulated CD4+ non-regulatory T cells. All receptors come from a human donor in good health.

V is TRBV30 and J is TRBJ1-2, with D tentatively TRBD1 (5 bases). Germline lookup yields CDR1 GTSNPN and CDR2 SVGIG (reference sequence). The CDR3 covers 13 residues. With 4 bases removed from V and 7 bases from J, the gap between germline ends came to 16 bases. CDR3: CAWTQGQASGYTF. CDR3 nucleotide sequence: TGTGCCTGGACCCAGGGCCAAGCAAGTGGCTACACCTTC.

The chain combines TRBV7-2 with TRBJ2-7; D uncertain. The V and J ends lost 2 bases and 5 bases respectively, with 10 bases between them. The CDR3 has 13 residues. The germline CDR1 and CDR2 sequences are SGHTA and FQGNSA. CDR3 residues: CASSLMRLDEQYF. The CDR3 coding sequence is TGTGCCAGCAGCTTAATGCGTTTAGACGAGCAGTACTTC.

The gene calls are TRBV4-1 and TRBJ1-4, with D hard to call. Germline V CDR1 and CDR2: MGHRA, YSYEKL. The germline V and J ends were trimmed by 1 base and 8 bases, with 14 bases remaining between them. The CDR3 has 15 residues. The CDR3 coding sequence is TGCGCCAGCAGCCAAGTACCTGATCGTAGGGAAAAACTGTTTTTT. Translated, it gives CASSQVPDRREKLFF.

The genes are TRBV9 and TRBJ2-1; D is unresolved. Between the trimmed V and J ends, which lost 0 bases and 0 bases, there was a span of 7 bases. The germline V gene encodes CDR1 SGDLS and CDR2 YYNGEE. The CDR3 covers 15 residues. CDR3 sequence (DNA): TGTGCCAGCAGCGTAGCCGCGAGCTCCTACAATGAGCAGTTCTTC. It yields the protein CASSVAASSYNEQFF.

The chain employs TRBV12-5 and TRBJ2-2, with 13 bases lining up with TRBD2. The CDR3 sequence is 21 residues long. CDR1 and CDR2 from the germline V gene are LGHNT and FRNRAP. Trimming took 0 bases from V and 0 from J; bases not matched to a gene: 10. The CDR3 DNA follows: TGTGCTAGTGGTTTGGTACACCCCGGACTAGCGGGAGAAGCGAACACCGGGGAGCTGTTTTTT. It specifies CASGLVHPGLAGEANTGELFF.

CDR3: CASATSGSSYNEQFF. CDR3 nucleotides: TGTGCCAGCGCCACGTCGGGGAGCTCCTACAATGAGCAGTTCTTC. V is TRBV7-6 and J is TRBJ2-1; tentatively, D is TRBD2 (5 bases). The ends were cut back, 8 bases at V and 0 bases at J, with 14 bases in the middle. Germline V gene sequence: CDR1 SGHVS, CDR2 FNYEAQ. The CDR3 covers 15 residues.

The chain has TRBV30 and TRBJ2-1; no clear D. Trimming pared 0 bases from V and 4 bases from J, leaving 13 bases between. Germline CDR1 GTSNPN, CDR2 SVGIG (reference sequence). This CDR3 has 15 residues. CDR3 loop: CAWSVLTAAYNEQFF. Written as DNA, the CDR3 is TGTGCCTGGAGTGTACTGACGGCAGCTTACAATGAGCAGTTCTTC.

The chain employs TRBV15 and TRBJ2-1; no reliable D call. Germline CDR1 LNHNV, CDR2 YYDKDF (reference sequence). The CDR3 spans 12 residues. The V and J ends lost 1 base and 8 bases respectively, with 6 bases between them. The CDR3 DNA is TGTGCCACCAGCAGAGCTGGCGATGAGCAGTTCTTC. As protein: CATSRAGDEQFF.

The chain couples TRBV19 to TRBJ2-7; D assignment may be TRBD1 or TRBD2 (5 bases each). The germline CDR1 and CDR2 sequences are LNHDA and SQIVND (reference sequence). V was pared by 3 bases and J by 9 bases, with 12 bases between. This CDR3 region has 12 residues. The CDR3 loop reads CASSMPQGPQYF. The CDR3 DNA sequence: TGTGCCAGTAGTATGCCCCAGGGACCGCAGTACTTC.

V usage is TRBV10-2 and J usage is TRBJ2-3; no reliable D call. This CDR3 has 11 residues. V was cut by 4 bases and J by 4 bases, with 3 bases left in between. Germline CDR1 and CDR2: WSHSY and SAAADI. CDR3 DNA sequence: TGCGCCAGCAGTGGCCCAGATACGCAGTATTTT. It is translated as CASSGPDTQYF.

In this sample, this clone turned up once. The chain recombines TRBV14 with TRBJ1-1; 9 bases map to TRBD1. The CDR3 is made up of 14 amino acids. The junction had 2 bases not matched to a gene; V was cut back by 3 bases and J by 3 bases. The germline V gene has CDR1 SGHDN and CDR2 FVKESK. In DNA, the CDR3 is TGTGCCAGCAGCCATACAGGGGGCCACACTGAAGCTTTCTTT. This sequence encodes CASSHTGGHTEAFF.

V gene TRBV5-1 combines with J gene TRBJ2-1; no reliable D call. The ends were cut back, 4 bases at V and 0 bases at J, with 17 bases in the middle. The V gene's germline CDR1 is SGHRS and CDR2 YFSETQ. The CDR3 covers 17 residues. The CDR3 region has the DNA TGCGCCAGCAGCCCCGACCAAGCCCGGAGCTCCTACAATGAGCAGTTCTTC. Translated: CASSPDQARSSYNEQFF.

V and J are TRBV7-3 and TRBJ1-1; D not resolved. The ends were cut back, 6 bases at V and 1 base at J, with 9 bases in the middle. This CDR3 comprises 13 residues. Germline V gene data show CDR1 as SGHTA and CDR2 as FQGTGA. CDR3 coding DNA: TGTGCCAGCAGACGAATTGCGAACACTGAAGCTTTCTTT. The encoded protein is CASRRIANTEAFF.

The CDR3 DNA follows: TGTGCCAGCAGCTTAGCCGGGACTAGACCCGTCGAGCAGTACTTC. Its translation: CASSLAGTRPVEQYF. This chain uses TRBV7-2 with TRBJ2-7; 8 nucleotides match TRBD2. V dropped 0 bases and J dropped 6; count of bases not matched to a gene: 7. The germline CDR1 and CDR2 sequences are SGHTA and FQGNSA. CDR3 length: 15 amino acids.

The chain combines TRBV6-6 with TRBJ2-7, with D perhaps matching TRBD1 (6 bases). Trimming left V 6 bases short and J 3 bases short, with 15 bases between. There are 14 residues in the CDR3. From germline, CDR1 is MNHNY and CDR2 SVGAGI (reference sequence). CDR3 protein: CASSPGTSLYEQYF. CDR3 DNA: TGTGCCAGCAGCCCCGGGACATCCCTCTACGAGCAGTACTTC.

The chain joins TRBV19 to TRBJ1-4, with a weak D call TRBD1 (5 bases). From germline, CDR1 is LNHDA and CDR2 SQIVND (reference sequence). The CDR3 length is 15 residues. Trimming took off 4 bases at V and 8 bases at J, with 17 bases between the two ends. The CDR3 DNA sequence: TGTGCCAGTAGTAGCCGGGACTCCCTCTACGAAAAACTGTTTTTT. This sequence encodes CASSSRDSLYEKLFF.

The DNA for the CDR3 is TGTGCCAGTAGTAGAGGGAGGGATGGGGAGCTGTTTTTT. This sequence encodes CASSRGRDGELFF. The V call is TRBV19, the J call TRBJ2-2, with TRBD2 matching 7 bases. The V and J ends lost 4 bases and 8 bases, in that order; junction bases with no gene match: 4. Germline CDR1 LNHDA, CDR2 SQIVND (reference sequence). This CDR3 contains 13 residues.

In its sample, this clone was seen once. The V call is TRBV27, the J call TRBJ2-7, with 15 bases matching TRBD2. The V gene end was trimmed by 6 bases and the J gene end by 4 bases; junction bases not matched to a gene: 16. The CDR3 is 19 residues long. Germline lookup yields CDR1 MNHEY and CDR2 SMNVEV (reference sequence). CDR3 sequence reads: CASSPSGPGLAGGRYEQYF. The CDR3 DNA sequence: TGTGCCAGCAGCCCCTCTGGGCCGGGACTAGCGGGAGGTCGGTACGAGCAGTACTTC.

The gene calls are TRBV5-1 and TRBJ2-5; 7 bases align to TRBD1. The V and J ends lost 5 bases and 5 bases, in that order; junction bases with no gene match: 3. The CDR3 runs 12 residues. CDR1 is SGHRS, CDR2 YFSETQ, per germline. In DNA, the CDR3 is TGCGCCAGCAGTCAACAGGGGGAGACCCAGTACTTC. This gives the protein CASSQQGETQYF.

The rearrangement joins TRBV6-5 to TRBJ2-3, with 7 bases matching TRBD2. CDR1 and CDR2 (germline): MNHEY, SVGAGI. After removal of 4 bases from V and 4 bases from J, the junction contained 5 bases not matched to a gene. This CDR3 is 14 amino acids long. The CDR3 protein is CASSSAAGADTQYF. In nucleotides, the CDR3 is TGTGCCAGCAGTTCCGCCGCGGGAGCAGATACGCAGTATTTT.

Of note for this clone: Mismatch with germline at one junction end may stem from a read error. The chain is built from TRBV25-1 and TRBJ2-5; TRBD1 might be the D (5 bases). Germline V gives CDR1 MGHDK, CDR2 SYGVNS. This CDR3 contains 13 residues. The CDR3, as DNA: TGTGCCAGCAACGACAGTCACCAAAAGACCCAGTACTTC. It yields the protein CASNDSHQKTQYF.

The V call is TRBV6-6, the J call TRBJ2-7; 10 positions match TRBD2. The CDR3 contains 13 residues. V shed 4 bases and J 7 bases; nucleotides not matched to a gene: 4. In germline, CDR1 is MNHNY, CDR2 SVGAGI (reference sequence). The DNA for the CDR3 is TGTGCCAGCAGTTCCGTGACTAGCGGGGAGCAGTACTTC. It codes for CASSSVTSGEQYF.

This chain uses TRBV6-1 with TRBJ2-7; D is tentatively TRBD1 or TRBD2 (5 bases each). Per the germline V gene, CDR1 is MNHNS and CDR2 is SASEGT. V gave up 8 bases and J gave up 1 base, with 12 bases separating them. This CDR3 has 13 residues. CDR3 coding DNA: TGTGCCAGCCTACGGGACGGATCCTACGAGCAGTACTTC. Translating gives CASLRDGSYEQYF.

The gene calls are TRBV15 and TRBJ2-7; D is unresolved. Germline assignment: CDR1 LNHNV and CDR2 YYDKDF (reference sequence). This CDR3 comprises 12 residues. The CDR3 reads CATSRDITALEV. The CDR3 DNA reads as TGTGCCACCAGCAGAGATATCACAGCGCTCGAGGTC.

The CDR3 DNA sequence: TGTGCCAGCAGCCGAACCACAGGAGCTTCTAACTATGGCTACACCTTC. It encodes CASSRTTGASNYGYTF. This chain uses TRBV7-9 with TRBJ1-2, with TRBD1 as a possible D gene (5 bases). The V end was cut by 5 bases, the J end by 0 bases, with 16 bases between. This CDR3 contains 16 residues. Germline-derived CDR1 and CDR2 are SEHNR and FQNEAQ (reference sequence).